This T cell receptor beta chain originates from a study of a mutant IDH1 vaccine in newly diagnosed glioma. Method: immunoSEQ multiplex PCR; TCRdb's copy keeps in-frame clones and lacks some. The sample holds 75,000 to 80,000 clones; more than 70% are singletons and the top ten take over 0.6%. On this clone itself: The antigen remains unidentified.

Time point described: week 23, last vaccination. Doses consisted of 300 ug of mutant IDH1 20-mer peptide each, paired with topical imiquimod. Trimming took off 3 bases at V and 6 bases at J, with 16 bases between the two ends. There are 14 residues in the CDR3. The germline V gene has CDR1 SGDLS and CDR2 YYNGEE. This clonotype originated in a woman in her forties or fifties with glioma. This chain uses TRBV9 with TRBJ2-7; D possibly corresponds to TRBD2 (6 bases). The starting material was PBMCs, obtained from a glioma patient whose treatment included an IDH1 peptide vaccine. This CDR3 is CASSASGLPVEQYF. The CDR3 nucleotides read TGTGCCAGCAGCGCTTCGGGACTCCCTGTCGAGCAGTACTTC.